This TCR beta chain appears in the sequencing data of a study of blood T cell repertoires in COVID-19. This clone was seen just once. V lost 2 bases, J lost 5 bases, and 10 bases stayed unmatched. The germline gives CDR1 MNHEY, CDR2 SMNVEV (reference sequence). CDR3 size: 16 residues. Libraries were prepared by immunoSEQ multiplex PCR; TCRdb keeps only in-frame clonotypes and omits some of them. The data show some 190,000 clones, 80% to 90% seen once. The sequenced material came from PBMCs or T cells enriched from blood (not recorded which). The clonotype originates from a woman between 40 and 55 years old with acute COVID-19. The chain employs TRBV27 and TRBJ2-3; 7 nucleotides align to TRBD2. The CDR3: CASSLRLRGKGDTQYF. The CDR3 nucleotides are TGTGCCAGCAGTTTAAGGTTGCGGGGGAAGGGAGATACGCAGTATTTT.